This is a list of T cell receptor beta chains from one sample in a study of cytomegalovirus exposure and HLA in healthy donors. Clones were sequenced by immunoSEQ multiplex PCR, and TCRdb holds only the in-frame ones, with some missing. Seen here are about 160,000 clones, just over 75% observed once, and the top ten hold under 2%. The sequenced sample consisted of PBMCs. The receptors shown here come from a man aged 35-49 years in good health and CMV-seronegative. Both conserved end residues are part of each CDR3. Size is omitted from some rows. Given values are once, few, many or a class for expanded clones.

>-|TRBV5-1|TRBJ1-4
CASSLGDRGYNEKLFF
>-|TRBV29-1|TRBJ2-1
CSVEVRVWQFF
>-|TRBV28|TRBJ2-7
CASSRPDRVKGEQYF
>-|TRBV19|TRBJ1-2
CASSTAGTGPEEGYTF
>-|TRBV7-9|TRBJ2-1
CSSSSTGGDSYNEQFF
>-|TRBV2|TRBJ2-2
CASSRDRTGELFF
>once|TRBV28|TRBJ2-3
CASSFPRSTDTQYF
>few|TRBV7-2|TRBJ2-1
CASSLAGTSSQGGQFF
>once|TRBV5-1|TRBJ1-1
CASSLEAGQVEAFF
>-|TRBV6-5|TRBJ1-2
CATRNYGYTF
>few|TRBV19|TRBJ2-3
CASTAAGASTDTQYF
>-|TRBV19|TRBJ2-7
CASSSRLAGGVEQYF
>-|TRBV4-1|TRBJ2-5
CASSPSVGVRTETQYF
>-|TRBV5-1|TRBJ2-1
CASSAEPGQPAYNEQFF
>few|TRBV27|TRBJ1-2
CASTSFRQGGIGYTF
>-|TRBV7-6|TRBJ2-7
CASSLGMQGASYEQYF
>-|TRBV6-5|TRBJ1-1
CASRPGQGRSTEAFF
>-|TRBV9|TRBJ2-1
CASSPPGTSGINEQFF
>-|TRBV28|TRBJ1-5
CASSLLRQDNQPQHF
>-|TRBV10-3|TRBJ2-1
CAISERAGDYNEQFF
>few|TRBV7-6|TRBJ1-6
CASTPDRDNSPLHF
>-|TRBV6-5|TRBJ2-7
CASSQSGGGREQYF
>few|TRBV5-4|TRBJ1-4
CASSLTGDGGEKLFF